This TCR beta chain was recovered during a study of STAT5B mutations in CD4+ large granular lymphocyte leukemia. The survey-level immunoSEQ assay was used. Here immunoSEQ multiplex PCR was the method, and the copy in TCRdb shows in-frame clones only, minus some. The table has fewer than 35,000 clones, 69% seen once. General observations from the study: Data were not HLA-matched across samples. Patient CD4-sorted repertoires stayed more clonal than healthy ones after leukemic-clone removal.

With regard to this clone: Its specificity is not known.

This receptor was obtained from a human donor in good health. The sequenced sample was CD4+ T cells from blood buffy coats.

The chain's CDR3 is CASSLGGLGGTDTQYF. The CDR3 DNA reads as TGTGCCAGCAGCTTGGGGGGCTTGGGAGGCACAGATACGCAGTATTTT. The chain has TRBV5-4 and TRBJ2-3, with D possibly called TRBD1 or TRBD2 (5 bases each). Germline V gene lookup returns CDR1 SGHNT and CDR2 YYREEE (reference sequence). This CDR3 comprises 16 residues. V shed 0 bases and J shed 1 base, with 12 bases lying between them.